The text below deals with one TCR beta chain. In germline, CDR1 is MNHNS, CDR2 SASEGT. With 3 bases removed from V and 3 bases from J, the gap between germline ends came to 9 bases. The CDR3 spans 13 residues. The data are from a study of blood T cell repertoires in COVID-19. Study details: Both acute and convalescent COVID-19 samples were obtained from the United States, Italy and Spain. From T cells, B-cell-depleted T cells, or PBMCs came the material, which was cDNA or gDNA.

Original processing methods: Researchers report that nucleated cell counts were estimated from reference gene primer amplification. Generated by immunoSEQ multiplex PCR, the TCRdb table keeps only in-frame clones and is missing some. V and J calls and clone size come straight from that table; D and trimming were deduced from the DNA. In the table there are around 260,000 clones, approximately 90% of which are singletons. This chain connects TRBV6-1 to TRBJ2-7, with D hard to call. The receptor's source is a man aged 55 to 70 who had recovered from COVID-19. The sample was peripheral blood. The CDR3 loop reads CASSDGGVYEQYF. The CDR3 DNA reads as TGTGCCAGCAGTGATGGTGGAGTCTACGAGCAGTACTTC.